This T cell receptor (beta chain) is drawn from a study of T-cell reconstitution after alpha-beta-depleted transplantation in children. It was with unique molecular identifiers that the TCRbeta library was prepared. One entry per CDR3 protein, called by TCRdb with MiXCR from the PCR reads. This sample carries 28,000 or so distinct CDR3 sequences, roughly 19% of them seen once, and the ten largest clones take roughly 37%. This clonotype was detected many times. The antigen remains undetermined. This CDR3 is built from 19 residues. Germline V gene data show CDR1 as SGHVS and CDR2 as FNYEAQ. V shed 0 bases and J 5 bases; nucleotides not matched to a gene: 11. Study-wide results and caveats: Newly generated T cells supplied most T-cell counts and diversity one year post-transplant. Where alpha-beta T cells came from about two months after transplant was reportedly several hundred expanded graft clones. There were some patients whose high TCRbeta diversity at day 60 came from surviving recipient T cells and thymic progenitors.

This sample comprised PBMCs, mostly from graft donor cells, obtained 60 days after TCRalphabeta/CD19-depleted stem cell transplant. This TCR was recovered from a male patient aged 2-9 years who had a stem cell transplant for acute lymphoblastic leukemia, so the T cells may come from the graft donor. V and J are TRBV7-6 and TRBJ2-1; 12 bases are shared with TRBD2. CDR3 loop: CASSLAMGSSGGGDNEQFF. The CDR3 nucleotides read TGTGCCAGCAGCTTAGCGATGGGGTCTAGCGGGGGGGGGGACAATGAGCAGTTCTTC.